This record looks at one TCR beta chain sequence and its context. These data come from a study of blood T cell repertoires in COVID-19. Measured with immunoSEQ multiplex PCR; TCRdb has only the in-frame clones, and not every one. The sample lists more than 120,000 clones, just under 90% seen once, with 8.6% in the top ten. The CDR3 consists of 16 residues. Germline CDR1 is MNHEY and CDR2 is SMNVEV (reference sequence). Between the trimmed V and J ends, which lost 5 bases and 1 base, there was a span of 14 bases. Sequencing input: peripheral blood. This clonotype originated in a woman aged 45-60 years with active or convalescent COVID-19. The chain carries TRBV27 and TRBJ2-2; tentative D call: TRBD2 (5 bases). CDR3 sequence reads: CASSPSGGRNTGELFF. CDR3 sequence (DNA): TGTGCCAGCAGTCCCTCCGGTGGGAGGAACACCGGGGAGCTGTTTTTT.